This T cell receptor (beta chain) was captured by sequencing in a study of Ad26.COV2.S vaccination and SARS-CoV-2 variants. General study results and limits: Recipients of vaccine and of placebo showed similar breadth of their non-spike TCR repertoires. People who got the vaccine had more spike-specific TCR breadth than people who got placebo. From the TCR breadth and depth analyses, total T cell responses may have been underestimated. The authors reported substantial breadth in spike-specific CD8+ and CD4+ T cell responses after vaccination.

In the case of this clone: Its cognate antigen is unknown.

The method was immunoSEQ multiplex PCR; TCRdb's version includes in-frame clones alone and lacks a portion of them. The sample records roughly 150,000 clones, just over 85% being singletons. The sequenced sample was peripheral blood, obtained after recovery from COVID-19. The clonotype comes from a human donor who had recovered from COVID-19.

The CDR3 DNA reads as TGTGCCCCGCCGGGAAAGCCACCCCTCCACTTT. It translates to CAPPGKPPLHF. The V and J genes are TRBV3-1 (or the pseudogene TRBV3-2) and TRBJ1-6; D is uncertain. CDR3 length: 11 residues. Germline V lookup: CDR1 LGHDT, CDR2 YNNKEL (reference sequence). Trimming shortened V by 11 bases and J by 11 bases, and 13 bases separated the two germline ends.